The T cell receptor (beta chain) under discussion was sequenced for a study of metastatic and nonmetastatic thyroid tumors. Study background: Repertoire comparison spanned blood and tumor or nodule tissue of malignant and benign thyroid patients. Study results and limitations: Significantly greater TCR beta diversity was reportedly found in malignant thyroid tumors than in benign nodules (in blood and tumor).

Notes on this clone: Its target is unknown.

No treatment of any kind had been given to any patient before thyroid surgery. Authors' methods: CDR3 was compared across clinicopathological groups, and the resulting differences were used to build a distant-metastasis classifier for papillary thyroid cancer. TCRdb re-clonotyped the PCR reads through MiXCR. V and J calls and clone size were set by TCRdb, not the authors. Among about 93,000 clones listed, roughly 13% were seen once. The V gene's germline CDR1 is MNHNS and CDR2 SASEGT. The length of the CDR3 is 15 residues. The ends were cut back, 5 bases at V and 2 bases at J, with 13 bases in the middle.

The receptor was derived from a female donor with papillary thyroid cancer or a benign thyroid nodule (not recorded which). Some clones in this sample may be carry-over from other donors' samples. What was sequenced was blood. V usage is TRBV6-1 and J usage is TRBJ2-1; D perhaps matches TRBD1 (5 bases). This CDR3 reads CASSFNRPTYNEQFF. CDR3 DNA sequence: TGTGCCAGCAGTTTTAACAGGCCCACCTACAATGAGCAGTTCTTC.